Listed below are T cell receptor beta chains from one sample, sequenced in a study of control samples from healthy donors and cancer patients. Repertoires were generated with immunoSEQ multiplex PCR, while TCRdb's copy carries only in-frame clones and drops some. The sample yields approximately 97,000 clones, around 90% seen once. What was sequenced was blood. Source of these receptors: a woman aged 18 to 35 in good health. The CDR3 runs from the conserved cysteine through the conserved F or W. Each record gives: clone size, CDR3 length, D gene, J gene, V gene, CDR3 DNA, CDR3 protein. D genes are given only for firm matches. Some rows have no size entry. The others give once, few or many, or a class for an expanded clone.

NA | 13 | NA | TRBJ2-7 | TRBV29-1 | TGCAGCGTTCTGGCGGGCATTACCTACGAGCAGTACTTC | CSVLAGITYEQYF
NA | 14 | TRBD1 | TRBJ2-7 | TRBV5-6 | TGTGCCAGCAGCTTGGATACGGGACAGGGGCCTTTGTACTTC | CASSLDTGQGPLYF
few | 14 | NA | TRBJ2-5 | TRBV25-1 | TGTGCCAGCAGTGAATCGGCCAACCAAGAGACCCAGTACTTC | CASSESANQETQYF
once | 15 | NA | TRBJ2-2 | TRBV6-1 | TGTGCCAGCAGGCTGGACGGGGGGAACACCGGGGAGCTGTTTTTT | CASRLDGGNTGELFF
NA | 14 | TRBD2 | TRBJ2-5 | TRBV29-1 | TGCAGCGCTCTTATGCGGGGGTTGCCAGAGACCCAGTACTTC | CSALMRGLPETQYF
NA | 13 | NA | TRBJ1-1 | TRBV24-1 | TGTGCCACCAGTGATTTGGGGGGACAAGTCGCTTTCTTT | CATSDLGGQVAFF
NA | 15 | TRBD2 | TRBJ2-1 | TRBV2 | TGTGCCAGCAGTGTGCTAGCGGGGGGGAGAAATGAGCAGTTCTTC | CASSVLAGGRNEQFF
NA | 17 | NA | TRBJ2-2 | TRBV5-1 | TGCGCCAGCAGCCCCCTTACGGGGGGCCGGGTCACCGGGGAGCTGTTTTTT | CASSPLTGGRVTGELFF
once | 13 | TRBD2 | TRBJ2-1 | TRBV7-2 | TGTGCCAGCGGGATGCGGGGGGGTCTTGAGCAGTTCTTC | CASGMRGGLEQFF
NA | 10 | NA | TRBJ2-7 | TRBV28 | TGTGCCAGCAGTTATAACGAGCAGTACTTC | CASSYNEQYF
NA | 14 | NA | TRBJ1-1 | TRBV3-1/TRBV3-2 | TGTGCCAGCCACTCCAGGGGCCGGGACACTGAAGCTTTCTTT | CASHSRGRDTEAFF
NA | 20 | TRBD2 | TRBJ2-3 | TRBV4-2 | TGTGCCAGCAGCCAAGATACGTCGCGGGGGAGCCACCCTAGCACAGATACGCAGTATTTT | CASSQDTSRGSHPSTDTQYF
NA | 15 | TRBD1 | TRBJ2-4 | TRBV5-6 | TGTGCCAGCAGCCCGAGATGGACAGGGACGGACATTCAGTACTTC | CASSPRWTGTDIQYF
NA | 14 | TRBD1 | TRBJ1-2 | TRBV2 | TGTGCCAGCAGCAATAACAGGGGGCGCGGTGGCTACACCTTC | CASSNNRGRGGYTF
once | 13 | NA | TRBJ1-5 | TRBV5-6 | TGTGCCAGCACCCACCGGGGGGATCAGCCCCAGCATTTT | CASTHRGDQPQHF
NA | 14 | NA | TRBJ1-4 | TRBV7-9 | TGTGCCAGCAGCTTGGGGCAACGTAATGAAAAACTGTTTTTT | CASSLGQRNEKLFF
NA | 11 | NA | TRBJ2-7 | TRBV3-1/TRBV3-2 | TGTGCCAGCAGCCAAGGAACCGAGCAGTACTTC | CASSQGTEQYF
NA | 17 | NA | TRBJ2-2 | TRBV4-1 | TGCGCCAGCAGCCAAGAACGTCTAGCGAAAAACACCGGGGAGCTGTTTTTT | CASSQERLAKNTGELFF
once | 13 | NA | TRBJ2-7 | TRBV7-8 | TGTGCCAGCAGCTTTACTTTAACCTACGAGCAGTACTTC | CASSFTLTYEQYF
once | 11 | NA | TRBJ1-1 | TRBV18 | TGTGCCAGCTCACCAGGTGGGGAAGCTTTCTTT | CASSPGGEAFF
NA | 13 | NA | TRBJ1-2 | TRBV24-1 | TGTGCCACCAGGGAAGGGGACTTGGGTGGCTACACCTTC | CATREGDLGGYTF
once | 13 | NA | TRBJ1-1 | TRBV6-5 | TGTGCCAGCAGTTTTCGAAGGGCGCCTGAAGCTTTCTTT | CASSFRRAPEAFF
few | 15 | TRBD1 | TRBJ1-6 | TRBV11-3 | TGTGCCAGCAGCGCTGGGACAGGGGGCAATTCACCCCTCCACTTT | CASSAGTGGNSPLHF
NA | 13 | TRBD1 | TRBJ2-5 | TRBV12-3/TRBV12-4 | TGTGCCAGCAGTCGACAGGGGCCGGAGACCCAGTACTTC | CASSRQGPETQYF
NA | 15 | TRBD2 | TRBJ2-1 | TRBV4-2 | TGTGCCAGCAGTCAAACTAGCGGGAGCTACAATGAGCAGTTCTTC | CASSQTSGSYNEQFF
NA | 15 | NA | TRBJ2-2 | TRBV6-5 | TGTGCCAGCATCCACCCAGGGGCGGACACCGGGGAGCTGTTTTTT | CASIHPGADTGELFF
NA | 13 | NA | TRBJ2-7 | TRBV29-1 | TGCAGCGTTCGACCACGGACCTCCTACGAGCAGTACTTC | CSVRPRTSYEQYF
NA | 20 | TRBD2 | TRBJ2-3 | TRBV4-3 | TGCGCCAGCAGCCAAGAACTCCGAACTTTTAGCGGGAGGGGACGGGATACGCAGTATTTT | CASSQELRTFSGRGRDTQYF
NA | 16 | TRBD2 | TRBJ2-2 | TRBV5-5 | TGTGCCAGCAGCTGGGAGGGGACTGTGAACACCGGGGAGCTGTTTTTT | CASSWEGTVNTGELFF
NA | 18 | TRBD2 | TRBJ2-2 | TRBV5-5 | TGTGCCAGCAGCTTAACAGTCGCTAGCGGGACATACACCGGGGAGCTGTTTTTT | CASSLTVASGTYTGELFF
NA | 14 | NA | TRBJ1-1 | TRBV30 | TGTGCCTGGAGTGTAGGGGCAGGGGCCACTGAAGCTTTCTTT | CAWSVGAGATEAFF
NA | 14 | TRBD1 | TRBJ1-2 | TRBV6-4 | TGTGCCAGCAGTGAACCACAGGGGGCGGCTGGCTACACCTTC | CASSEPQGAAGYTF
NA | 10 | NA | TRBJ1-1 | TRBV2 | TGTGCCAGCCGGGGAACTGAAGCTTTCTTT | CASRGTEAFF
NA | 14 | NA | TRBJ2-1 | TRBV19 | TGTGCCAGTAGTATTGTCGGGGACTACAATGAGCAGTTCTTC | CASSIVGDYNEQFF
NA | 14 | TRBD2 | TRBJ2-7 | TRBV12-5 | TGTGCTAGTGGACCGCTAGCGGGAGAGTCCGAGCAGTACTTC | CASGPLAGESEQYF
NA | 15 | TRBD2 | TRBJ2-3 | TRBV2 | TGTGCCAGCAGCCTGGGACTAGCGGGCACAGATACGCAGTATTTT | CASSLGLAGTDTQYF
few | 14 | NA | TRBJ1-1 | TRBV19 | TGTGCCAGTAGTATAGGACGGCGGGACACTGAAGCTTTCTTT | CASSIGRRDTEAFF
NA | 13 | NA | TRBJ2-3 | TRBV6-5 | TGTGCCAGCAGTTACCCGGGAACAGATACGCAGTATTTT | CASSYPGTDTQYF
NA | 15 | TRBD1 | TRBJ2-1 | TRBV5-6 | TGTGCCAGCAGCATCCAAAGGGACAGGTGGCATGAGCAGTTCTTC | CASSIQRDRWHEQFF
NA | 14 | NA | TRBJ1-6 | TRBV9 | TGTGCCAGCAGCGTAGAAGAAGGGCATTCACCCCTCCACTTT | CASSVEEGHSPLHF
NA | 14 | NA | TRBJ2-7 | TRBV5-5 | TGTGCCAGCAGCTTGGTTGTCAGGGAGTACGAGCAGTACTTC | CASSLVVREYEQYF
NA | 15 | TRBD1 | TRBJ1-6 | TRBV6-5 | TGTGCCAGCAGTTATCGGGGACAGAATAATTCACCCCTCCACTTT | CASSYRGQNNSPLHF
NA | 12 | NA | TRBJ1-1 | TRBV6-6 | TGTGCCAGCAGTTTCGCTGGCACTGAAGCTTTCTTT | CASSFAGTEAFF
NA | 13 | NA | TRBJ2-7 | TRBV7-9 | TGTGCCAGCAGTGGAGGGAGCTCCTACGAGCAGTACTTC | CASSGGSSYEQYF
once | 15 | NA | TRBJ2-1 | TRBV11-2 | TGTGCCAGCAGCTTGGACTTGAGCTCCTACAATGAGCAGTTCTTC | CASSLDLSSYNEQFF
NA | 19 | TRBD2 | TRBJ2-5 | TRBV28 | TGTGCCAGCAGGTTGGATCCGGCTAGCGGGGGACTCCCCCAAGAGACCCAGTACTTC | CASRLDPASGGLPQETQYF
NA | 16 | NA | TRBJ2-3 | TRBV5-4 | TGTGCCAGCAGCTTGGGGCCCCTCCGGGGCACAGATACGCAGTATTTT | CASSLGPLRGTDTQYF
NA | 15 | NA | TRBJ2-1 | TRBV6-2/TRBV6-3 | TGTGCCAGCAGTTACTTAGAGGCGTCCTACAATGAGCAGTTCTTC | CASSYLEASYNEQFF
NA | 12 | NA | TRBJ2-1 | TRBV10-3 | TGTGCCATCGGGGTGGACTACAATGAGCAGTTCTTC | CAIGVDYNEQFF
NA | 15 | NA | TRBJ1-1 | TRBV27 | TGTGCCAGCAGTCCCGGTGGGAACGTGAACACTGAAGCTTTCTTT | CASSPGGNVNTEAFF
NA | 15 | NA | TRBJ2-1 | TRBV7-8 | TGTGCCAGCAGCAGAACTAGGAGCTCCTACAATGAGCAGTTCTTC | CASSRTRSSYNEQFF
NA | 15 | NA | TRBJ1-5 | TRBV7-9 | TGTGCCAGCAGTATTGGATCCGAGGGGAATCAGCCCCAGCATTTT | CASSIGSEGNQPQHF
NA | 14 | NA | TRBJ2-1 | TRBV30 | TGTGCCTGGAGGTATGCGGCCTCCTACAATGAGCAGTTCTTC | CAWRYAASYNEQFF
NA | 13 | NA | TRBJ1-5 | TRBV6-2/TRBV6-3 | TGTGCCAGCAGCTATGCCGGTCACCAGCCCCAGCATTTT | CASSYAGHQPQHF
NA | 15 | NA | TRBJ1-2 | TRBV25-1 | TGTGCCAGCAGCCCTGGCGGGGCCTTTAACTATGGCTACACCTTC | CASSPGGAFNYGYTF